A single sample is the source of the 9 T cell receptor beta chains below, sequenced in a study of blood T cell repertoires in COVID-19. Repertoires were generated with immunoSEQ multiplex PCR, while TCRdb's copy carries only in-frame clones and drops some. The repertoire consists of about 100,000 clones, with roughly 87% occurring once and the leading ten covering 3.5% to 4%. Sequenced: peripheral blood. The receptor set was obtained from a man aged 55 to 70 with acute or convalescent COVID-19.

This chain connects TRBV7-2 to TRBJ2-5; 10 bases are a match to TRBD1. Trimming cost V 5 bases and J 2 bases; bases outside gene matches: 8. CDR1 is SGHTA, CDR2 FQGNSA, per germline. The CDR3 sequence is 16 residues long. The CDR3 region is CASSVSGTGVQETQYF. The CDR3 DNA reads TGTGCCAGCAGCGTCTCCGGGACAGGGGTTCAAGAGACCCAGTACTTC.

The V gene is TRBV25-1, the J gene TRBJ1-1; D possibly corresponds to TRBD1 (6 bases). This CDR3 comprises 16 residues. Germline assignment: CDR1 MGHDK and CDR2 SYGVNS. V lost 1 base to trimming and J lost 4 bases, with 16 bases between them. CDR3: CASSELVGGHATEAFF. As DNA, the CDR3 is TGTGCCAGCAGTGAATTAGTGGGGGGGCACGCCACTGAAGCTTTCTTT.

This clone was found once. The rearrangement joins TRBV11-2 to TRBJ2-1, with TRBD2 as a possible D gene (5 bases). CDR1 is SGHAT, CDR2 FQNNGV, per germline. The CDR3 is made up of 13 amino acids. Trimming cost V 5 bases and J 9 bases, with 14 bases left between them. In nucleotides, the CDR3 is TGTGCCAGCAGCCAGGCCGGGATTGGTGAGCAGTTCTTC. This gives the protein CASSQAGIGEQFF.

The V gene is TRBV5-1, the J gene TRBJ2-1; TRBD2 aligns across 10 bases. Looked up from germline, CDR1 is SGHRS and CDR2 is YFSETQ. The CDR3 length is 16 residues. With V trimmed by 5 bases and J by 3 bases, 8 bases remained unmatched. Written as DNA, the CDR3 is TGCGCCAGCAGAGTTACTAGCGGGGATCACTACAATGAGCAGTTCTTC. It codes for CASRVTSGDHYNEQFF.

The genes are TRBV12-5 and TRBJ1-1; 8 nucleotides agree with TRBD1. The V gene end was trimmed by 6 bases and the J gene end by 3 bases; junction bases not matched to a gene: 15. The CDR3 spans 17 residues. CDR1 and CDR2 from the germline V gene are LGHNT and FRNRAP. CDR3 loop: CASGRRLQGVEYTEAFF. CDR3 in DNA: TGTGCTAGTGGCCGCCGACTACAGGGGGTGGAGTACACTGAAGCTTTCTTT.

This clone was seen a handful of times. The chain combines TRBV5-6 with TRBJ2-7; TRBD1 matches 10 bases. Looked up from germline, CDR1 is SGHDT and CDR2 is YYEEEE. J gave up 6 bases and V 3 bases, and 6 bases lay outside the gene matches. There are 14 residues in the CDR3. The CDR3 nucleotides are TGTGCCAGCAGCTCGACAGGGGGCGGGCGCGAGCAGTACTTC. This encodes CASSSTGGGREQYF.

This sequence joins TRBV18 and TRBJ1-1; 8 bases are shared with TRBD1. Looked up from germline, CDR1 is KGHSH and CDR2 is LQKENI. The CDR3 is 14 residues long. V lost 9 bases to trimming and J lost 1 base; unmatched junction nucleotides: 7. The DNA for the CDR3 is TGTGCCAGTAGGGCGGGACAGGCGAACACTGAAGCTTTCTTT. Its translation is CASRAGQANTEAFF.

Here the CDR3 reads CASNTLGTDNSPLHF. DNA for the CDR3: TGTGCCAGCAACACTCTCGGGACAGATAATTCACCCCTCCACTTT. This rearrangement joins TRBV2 to TRBJ1-6; 7 nucleotides match TRBD1. J was trimmed by 5 bases and V by 7 bases; bases with no gene match: 8. The CDR3 is 15 amino acids. Germline V lookup: CDR1 SNHLY, CDR2 FYNNEI.

This chain links TRBV19 with TRBJ1-1; D is unclear. The V end lost 4 bases, the J end lost 0 bases, and 6 bases lay between the germline ends. This CDR3 is 13 amino acids long. Looked up from germline, CDR1 is LNHDA and CDR2 is SQIVND (reference sequence). CDR3 DNA sequence: TGTGCCAGTAGTACAGGCATGAACACTGAAGCTTTCTTT. Its translation: CASSTGMNTEAFF.